Listed here are 15 T cell receptor beta chains from one sample, sequenced in a study of shared clonotypes between healthy human individuals. Libraries were prepared by immunoSEQ multiplex PCR; TCRdb keeps only in-frame clonotypes and omits some of them. This sample carries about 380,000 clones, just over 95% of them seen once, and the ten largest clones take around 0.29%. Sequenced input: memory CD8+ T cells sorted from blood. The subset: CD45RO+ cells pooled with CCR7-negative TemRA cells. The receptors shown here come from a man in his thirties or forties in good health.

V is TRBV5-1 and J is TRBJ2-7; 9 bases line up with TRBD2. The CDR3 is made up of 15 amino acids. The V gene's germline CDR1 is SGHRS and CDR2 YFSETQ. The ends lost 0 bases at V and 2 bases at J; junction bases unmatched: 3. The CDR3 loop reads CASSLEWTSAYEQYF. CDR3 DNA: TGCGCCAGCAGCTTGGAATGGACTAGCGCCTACGAGCAGTACTTC. The whole variable domain, remainder taken from reference TRBV5-1 and TRBJ2-7, is KAGVTQTPRYLIKTRGQQVTLSCSPISGHRSVSWYQQTPGQGLQFLFEYFSETQRNKGNFPGRFSGRQFSNSRSEMNVSTLELGDSALYLCASSLEWTSAYEQYFGPGTRLTVT.

The chain uses TRBV7-9 and TRBJ2-1, with 7 bases lining up with TRBD2. V shed 5 bases and J 2 bases; nucleotides not matched to a gene: 18. The CDR3 totals 19 residues. Per germline, CDR1 SEHNR and CDR2 FQNEAQ (reference sequence). Here the CDR3 reads CASSRPGTTLARAYNEQFF. The DNA of the CDR3 is TGTGCCAGCAGCAGGCCGGGGACTACCCTAGCTAGGGCCTACAATGAGCAGTTCTTC.

The chain recombines TRBV6-1 with TRBJ2-1, with TRBD2 identical over 10 bases. CDR3 length equals 15 residues. With 6 bases clipped from V and 0 bases from J, the junction kept 2 bases outside the gene matches. Germline V CDR1 and CDR2: MNHNS, SASEGT. CDR3: CASSASGSSYNEQFF. The CDR3 coding sequence is TGTGCCAGCAGCGCTAGCGGGAGCTCCTACAATGAGCAGTTCTTC.

This rearrangement joins TRBV18 to TRBJ2-3; perhaps TRBD2 as D (6 bases). This CDR3 region has 12 residues. Germline CDR1 is KGHSH and CDR2 is LQKENI. Trimming stripped 6 bases from V and 11 bases from J, with 15 bases between. The CDR3 spells CASSAQDYLQYF. The CDR3 bases are TGTGCCAGCTCGGCTCAGGACTACCTGCAGTATTTT.

This chain uses TRBV19 with TRBJ1-5; no reliable D call. The V end lost 4 bases, the J end lost 5 bases, and 9 bases lay between the germline ends. In germline, CDR1 is LNHDA, CDR2 SQIVND (reference sequence). The CDR3 sequence is 13 residues long. The CDR3 reads CASSTPPYQPQHF. The DNA for the CDR3 is TGTGCCAGTAGTACGCCCCCGTATCAGCCCCAGCATTTT.

Details on this clone: The same CDR3 can be traced to other DNA sequences in this sample. The V and J genes are TRBV28 and TRBJ2-7; D is uncertain. Between the trimmed V and J ends, which lost 1 base and 7 bases, there was a span of 5 bases. The germline CDR1 and CDR2 sequences are MDHEN and SYDVKM. CDR3 length: 11 amino acids. The CDR3 protein is CASSLFLEQYF. CDR3 DNA sequence: TGTGCCAGCAGTTTATTTCTAGAGCAGTACTTC.

The rearrangement links TRBV6-1 to TRBJ1-5; 9 bases are shared with TRBD1. V shed 10 bases and J 11 bases; nucleotides not matched to a gene: 6. The CDR3 covers 11 residues. Germline lookup yields CDR1 MNHNS and CDR2 SASEGT. The CDR3: CATRTGEAQHF. The CDR3 nucleotides are TGTGCCACCCGGACAGGGGAAGCCCAGCATTTT.

This chain links TRBV27 with TRBJ2-1; 13 positions agree with TRBD2. The J segment lost 8 bases and the V segment lost 5 bases, leaving 12 bases of the junction unmatched. The CDR3 sequence is 17 residues long. Per the germline V gene, CDR1 is MNHEY and CDR2 is SMNVEV (reference sequence). In DNA form, the CDR3 reads TGTGCCAGCAGTCCGAGACTAGCGGGAGGCCCAGGAGATGAGCAGTTCTTC. Its translation: CASSPRLAGGPGDEQFF.

The chain joins TRBV30 to TRBJ2-2; 12 bases map to TRBD2. Germline assignment: CDR1 GTSNPN and CDR2 SVGIG (reference sequence). Trimming at V came to 4 bases and at J to 5 bases, leaving 2 bases not matched to a gene. The CDR3 is 14 amino acids. Here the CDR3 DNA reads TGTGCCTGGACCGGGACTAGCGGGACCGGGGAGCTGTTTTTT. This gives the protein CAWTGTSGTGELFF. The full variable domain, its missing parts supplied by reference TRBV30 and TRBJ2-2, is SQTIHQWPATLVQPVGSPLSLECTVEGTSNPNLYWYRQAAGRGLQLLFYSVGIGQISSEVPQNLSASRPQDRQFILSSKKLLLSDSGFYLCAWTGTSGTGELFFGEGSRLTVL.

The chain's CDR3 is CASSQEVLQVSNEQFF. For the CDR3, the DNA is TGCGCCAGCAGCCAAGAGGTACTACAAGTGTCCAATGAGCAGTTCTTC. This rearrangement joins TRBV4-1 to TRBJ2-1, with D uncertain. The V gene lost 0 bases and the J gene lost 6 bases, with 15 bases spanning the gap. This CDR3 has 16 residues. CDR1 is MGHRA and CDR2 is YSYEKL in the germline V gene.

J is TRBJ2-1 and V is TRBV18, with D possibly being TRBD2 (6 bases). Germline CDR1 and CDR2: KGHSH and LQKENI. Trimming pared 6 bases from V and 8 bases from J, leaving 11 bases between. This CDR3 region has 12 residues. Here the CDR3 reads CASSQTRYEQFF. For the CDR3, the DNA is TGTGCCAGCTCCCAGACTAGATATGAGCAGTTCTTC.

The J gene is TRBJ2-7, the V gene TRBV2; no reliable D call. CDR3 size: 11 residues. Per the germline V gene, CDR1 is SNHLY and CDR2 is FYNNEI. V shed 4 bases and J shed 5 bases, with 6 bases lying between them. The CDR3: CASSAHHEQYF. The CDR3 DNA reads TGTGCCAGCAGTGCCCACCACGAGCAGTACTTC.

This clone was detected a few times. This chain uses TRBV6-1 with TRBJ2-1, with TRBD2 matching 11 bases. Germline CDR1 MNHNS, CDR2 SASEGT. The trim removed 10 bases at V and 4 bases at J, leaving 9 bases unmatched. There are 15 residues in the CDR3. This chain's CDR3 is CAIGTGTSGYNEQFF. In nucleotides, the CDR3 is TGTGCCATCGGTACCGGGACTAGCGGTTACAATGAGCAGTTCTTC.

A word on this clone: Other DNA sequences in the sample encode the same CDR3. The V and J genes are TRBV7-9 and TRBJ2-3, with 8 bases lining up with TRBD1. The CDR3 extends over 14 amino acids. V gave up 1 base and J gave up 3 bases; unmatched junction bases: 0. Germline CDR1 reads SEHNR; CDR2 reads FQNEAQ (reference sequence). The CDR3 nucleotides are TGTGCCAGCAGCTTAGACAGGGGGACAGATACGCAGTATTTT. This translates into CASSLDRGTDTQYF.

The chain uses TRBV5-1 and TRBJ1-2; no clear D gene. The CDR3 has 13 amino acids. V was clipped by 0 bases and J by 4 bases, with 7 bases between them. Germline V gives CDR1 SGHRS, CDR2 YFSETQ. CDR3 residues: CASSLEPLYGYTF. In DNA form, the CDR3 reads TGCGCCAGCAGCTTGGAGCCTCTCTATGGCTACACCTTC.